This TCR beta chain was identified during a study of blood T cell repertoires in COVID-19. Under the authors' procedure: Estimation of nucleated cell counts was performed using reference gene primer amplification. Clones were sequenced by immunoSEQ multiplex PCR, and TCRdb holds only the in-frame ones, with some missing. V and J calls and clone size are given by that table; D and trimming were obtained from the DNA. The sample has some 300,000 clones, 88% seen once. The V gene end was trimmed by 2 bases and the J gene end by 5 bases; junction bases not matched to a gene: 12. Germline V gene sequence: CDR1 ENHRY, CDR2 SYGVKD. This CDR3 has 17 amino acids.

Material for sequencing was PBMCs or T cells enriched from blood (not recorded which). This TCR was sampled from a woman aged 30 to 39 who had recovered from COVID-19. The V gene is TRBV10-3, the J gene TRBJ1-2; 9 bases map to TRBD1. This CDR3 reads CAISEPQVDRGFYGYTF. In DNA form, the CDR3 reads TGTGCCATCAGTGAGCCGCAAGTGGACAGGGGTTTTTATGGCTACACCTTC.